One sample yielded the 15 T cell receptor beta chains listed below, sequenced in a study of blood T cell repertoires in COVID-19. Sequencing was performed with immunoSEQ multiplex PCR; in TCRdb, only in-frame clones are kept and a portion is missing. The sample lists 120,000 to 150,000 clones, approximately 89% occurring once. Material: peripheral blood. The receptor source for this set is a human donor in a cohort sampled during active COVID-19.

V and J are TRBV3-1 (or the pseudogene TRBV3-2) and TRBJ2-1; 8 positions match TRBD2. Germline V lookup: CDR1 LGHDT, CDR2 YNNKEL (reference sequence). This CDR3 is 12 amino acids long. V trimming: 3 bases; J trimming: 8 bases; junction bases outside the gene matches: 0. CDR3 coding DNA: TGTGCCAGCAGCCACGGGGGGGATGAGCAGTTCTTC. Residues: CASSHGGDEQFF.

V is TRBV6-2 or TRBV6-3 and J is TRBJ2-7; no firm D call. Germline V gene sequence: CDR1 MNHEY, CDR2 SVGEGT. This CDR3 comprises 11 residues. The germline V and J ends were trimmed by 0 bases and 7 bases, with 4 bases remaining between them. The DNA for the CDR3 is TGTGCCAGCAGTTACTCTGAGGAGCAGTACTTC. Protein sequence: CASSYSEEQYF.

The CDR3 bases are TGTGCCAGCATGGACAGGGGGTATGAAAAACTGTTTTTT. Translation: CASMDRGYEKLFF. This chain uses TRBV25-1 with TRBJ1-4; 10 bases map to TRBD1. Looked up from germline, CDR1 is MGHDK and CDR2 is SYGVNS. CDR3 size: 13 residues. J was trimmed by 6 bases and V by 7 bases; bases with no gene match: 2.

The chain uses TRBV7-9 and TRBJ1-3; D is possibly TRBD1 (6 bases). Trimming took off 7 bases at V and 0 bases at J, with 13 bases between the two ends. Germline V gene lookup returns CDR1 SEHNR and CDR2 FQNEAQ (reference sequence). The CDR3 covers 15 residues. CDR3: CASTPRGFSGNTIYF. CDR3 DNA: TGTGCCAGCACCCCGAGGGGGTTCTCTGGAAACACCATATATTTT.

The chain combines TRBV5-5 with TRBJ2-7; 8 nucleotides line up with TRBD1. There are 15 residues in the CDR3. CDR1 and CDR2 (germline): SGHKS, YYEKEE (reference sequence). The trim removed 4 bases at V and 0 bases at J, leaving 6 bases unmatched. This chain's CDR3 is CASSGQGAISYEQYF. DNA of the CDR3: TGTGCCAGCAGCGGACAGGGAGCAATCTCCTACGAGCAGTACTTC.

The chain is built from TRBV29-1 and TRBJ1-3, with TRBD1 identical over 8 bases. Germline values: CDR1 SQVTM, CDR2 ANQGSEA. The junction had 2 bases not matched to a gene; V was cut back by 4 bases and J by 3 bases. CDR3 size: 13 residues. CDR3 sequence reads: CSVGQGIGNTIYF. CDR3 in DNA: TGCAGCGTTGGACAGGGGATTGGAAACACCATATATTTT.

The genes are TRBV13 and TRBJ2-3, with 8 bases aligning to TRBD2. The V gene's germline CDR1 is PRHDT and CDR2 FYEKMQ (reference sequence). The CDR3 runs 16 residues. The V and J ends lost 2 bases and 2 bases, in that order; junction bases with no gene match: 6. CDR3 in amino acids: CASSLLLAGLTDTQYF. DNA of the CDR3: TGTGCCAGCAGCTTACTTTTAGCGGGGCTCACAGATACGCAGTATTTT.

This chain links TRBV5-1 with TRBJ1-3, with 8 bases fitting TRBD1. The CDR3 has 15 amino acids. CDR1 SGHRS and CDR2 YFSETQ come from the germline V gene. V was clipped by 4 bases and J by 3 bases; unmatched bases: 6. DNA for the CDR3: TGCGCCAGCAGCCAGCAGGGGGCTGATGGAAACACCATATATTTT. Encoded protein: CASSQQGADGNTIYF.

This clone is a singleton in its sample. The chain links TRBV12-3 or TRBV12-4 to TRBJ1-1, with no clear D. The CDR3 totals 13 residues. V lost 5 bases and J 5 bases, leaving 12 bases between the germline ends. The CDR3 sequence: CASSQQDNTEAFF. The CDR3 DNA is TGTGCCAGCAGTCAACAAGACAATACTGAAGCTTTCTTT.

The chain recombines TRBV27 with TRBJ2-3, with a tentative D call TRBD1 (6 bases). The CDR3 length is 14 residues. Deletions cut 5 bases from V and 2 bases from J, with 11 bases between. Germline CDR1 is MNHEY and CDR2 is SMNVEV (reference sequence). For the CDR3, the DNA is TGTGCCAGCAGTAACAGGGACAACACAGATACGCAGTATTTT. As protein: CASSNRDNTDTQYF.

The chain links TRBV29-1 to TRBJ2-1; 8 bases line up with TRBD2. After removal of 3 bases from V and 0 bases from J, the junction contained 7 bases not matched to a gene. The CDR3 consists of 16 residues. From germline, CDR1 is SQVTM and CDR2 ANQGSEA. CDR3 sequence: CSVDSSGGYSYNEQFF. The CDR3 DNA reads as TGCAGCGTTGATTCGAGCGGGGGATACTCCTACAATGAGCAGTTCTTC.

This sequence joins TRBV4-1 and TRBJ1-1; 7 bases map to TRBD1. Germline V gene lookup returns CDR1 MGHRA and CDR2 YSYEKL. The CDR3 sequence is 14 residues long. V lost 3 bases, J lost 2 bases, and 3 bases stayed unmatched. The CDR3 nucleotides are TGCGCCAGCAGCCATAACAGGGGAAACACTGAAGCTTTCTTT. Translating gives CASSHNRGNTEAFF.

This clone was seen just once. The V gene is TRBV4-1, the J gene TRBJ1-4; D perhaps matches TRBD1 (6 bases). Looked up from germline, CDR1 is MGHRA and CDR2 is YSYEKL. The CDR3 is 13 amino acids. Trimming took off 7 bases at V and 8 bases at J, with 14 bases between the two ends. The CDR3: CASTTGFREKLFF. The CDR3 coding sequence is TGCGCCAGCACCACAGGGTTCCGGGAAAAACTGTTTTTT.

Here the CDR3 DNA reads TGTGCCAGCAGCTTGGCGGGTAGTAATGAAAAACTGTTTTTT. As protein: CASSLAGSNEKLFF. This sequence joins TRBV5-4 and TRBJ1-4; no firm D call. CDR3 length equals 14 residues. CDR1 is SGHNT, CDR2 YYREEE, per germline (reference sequence). V was clipped by 0 bases and J by 4 bases, with 7 bases between them.

This sequence joins TRBV5-1 and TRBJ2-1, with 10 bases matching TRBD2. The junction had 9 bases not matched to a gene; V was cut back by 0 bases and J by 9 bases. Per germline, CDR1 SGHRS and CDR2 YFSETQ. This CDR3 comprises 16 residues. The CDR3 nucleotides are TGCGCCAGCAGCTTGGTTCCAGCGGGGGGGCCGGTTGAGCAGTTCTTC. Protein: CASSLVPAGGPVEQFF.